These 5 T cell receptor beta chains were all obtained from the same sample, sequenced in a study of T cells in Graves' hyperthyroidism and ophthalmopathy. TCR beta CDR3 region amplification was performed from RNA transcripts. The TCR CDR3 was amplified in a first-round RT-PCR using the HTBI primer set. TCRdb recomputed calls from the multiplex PCR reads with MiXCR, one row per CDR3 protein. The sample lists 350,000 to 450,000 distinct CDR3 sequences, around an eighth occurring once. The sequencing input was blood. These receptors all stem from a man in his forties or fifties with Graves' ophthalmopathy.

The gene calls are TRBV5-1 and TRBJ2-1; D might be TRBD1 (10 bases). Trimming shortened V by 3 bases and J by 4 bases, and 23 bases separated the two germline ends. Germline V lookup: CDR1 SGHRS, CDR2 YFSETQ. The CDR3 length is 18 residues. CDR3 DNA: TGCGCCAGCAGCTCGACAGGGGGCGGGGGGGCGCGGTACAATGAGCAGTTCTTC. Translating gives CASSSTGGGGARYNEQFF.

This clonotype was found a few times. CDR3: CASSQVSGRAVKETQYF. In DNA, the CDR3 is TGTGCCAGCAGCCAAGTTAGCGGGAGGGCCGTCAAGGAGACCCAGTACTTC. This chain joins TRBV3-1 and TRBJ2-5, with 11 bases matching TRBD2. This CDR3 comprises 17 residues. V trimming: 1 base; J trimming: 5 bases; junction bases outside the gene matches: 9. Germline CDR1 is LGHDT and CDR2 is YNNKEL (reference sequence).

This sequence joins TRBV28 and TRBJ2-7; no definite D call. There are 11 residues in the CDR3. V was cut by 3 bases and J by 5 bases, with 5 bases left in between. Germline V gene lookup returns CDR1 MDHEN and CDR2 SYDVKM. CDR3 amino acids: CASSFLHEQYF. The CDR3 DNA reads TGTGCCAGCAGTTTTCTTCACGAGCAGTACTTC.

V is TRBV7-2 and J is TRBJ1-2, with TRBD1 identical over 10 bases. The CDR3 is 14 residues long. The germline V gene encodes CDR1 SGHTA and CDR2 FQGNSA. Unmatched junction bases numbered 9, after V lost 5 bases and J lost 9 bases. CDR3: CASSTRQGALSYTF. The CDR3 region has the DNA TGTGCCAGCAGCACCCGACAGGGGGCGCTAAGCTACACCTTC.

This clonotype was counted many times. The chain recombines TRBV28 with TRBJ2-5; 9 nucleotides align to TRBD1. There are 14 residues in the CDR3. In germline, CDR1 is MDHEN, CDR2 SYDVKM. The V gene end was trimmed by 6 bases and the J gene end by 5 bases; junction bases not matched to a gene: 7. The CDR3 DNA reads TGTGCCAGCAGCCGAACAGGGGGCGCGGAGACCCAGTACTTC. Translated, it gives CASSRTGGAETQYF.